This T cell receptor (beta chain) was sequenced during a study of glioma-infiltrating T cells. The overall study: Glioblastomas were WHO grade IV, sampled at first diagnosis; low-grade were grade II.

The iRepertoire nested amplicon-rescue multiplex PCR amplified TCR alpha and beta CDR3s from RNA. One entry per CDR3 protein, called by TCRdb with MiXCR from the multiplex PCR reads. The sample holds 400,000 or so distinct CDR3 sequences; 41% are singletons and the top ten take more than 10%. As regards this clonotype: Its antigen is currently unknown.

Study-wide findings and caveats: Patients with low tissue-blood divergence carried a signature set of shared blood CDR3 motifs.

Sequenced sample: glioma tissue, nonneoplastic brain tissue, or PBMCs (not recorded which). The TCR was taken from a human donor with low-grade glioma or glioblastoma, undergoing nonglioma brain surgery, or in good health (not recorded which).

This CDR3 is CASSLDRTRGYEQYF. CDR3 in DNA: TGTGCCAGCAGCTTAGATCGGACTAGGGGTTACGAGCAGTACTTC. The chain joins TRBV7-2 to TRBJ2-7; 7 positions match TRBD2. The J segment lost 4 bases and the V segment lost 1 base, leaving 7 bases of the junction unmatched. This CDR3 comprises 15 residues. Germline V lookup: CDR1 SGHTA, CDR2 FQGNSA.